This TCR beta chain was profiled in a study of T-cell reconstitution after alpha-beta-depleted transplantation in children. The study's findings and limits: The origin of high day-60 TCRbeta diversity in some patients lay in surviving recipient T cells and thymic progenitors. Two months or so post-transplant, alpha-beta T cells reportedly derived from several hundred expanded graft clones.

Unique molecular identifiers were incorporated into the prepared TCRbeta library. TCRdb ran MiXCR on the PCR reads and lists one entry per CDR3 protein. Among around 960,000 distinct CDR3 sequences listed, around 30% were seen once. This clonotype came up a few times. The antigen is undetermined. The sample in question was PBMCs, mostly from graft donor cells, obtained 360 days after TCRalphabeta/CD19-depleted stem cell transplant. This receptor was obtained from a boy under three years old who had a stem cell transplant for SCID, so the T cells may come from the graft donor.

CDR3 sequence (DNA): TGCAGCGTTGAAGATTGGACAGGTCCCCTCTCTGGGGCCAACGTCCTGACTTTC. Its protein is CSVEDWTGPLSGANVLTF. This chain uses TRBV29-1 with TRBJ2-6, with 7 bases that match TRBD1. Trimming took 0 bases from V and 0 from J; bases not matched to a gene: 8. This CDR3 is 18 amino acids long. The germline CDR1 and CDR2 sequences are SQVTM and ANQGSEA.